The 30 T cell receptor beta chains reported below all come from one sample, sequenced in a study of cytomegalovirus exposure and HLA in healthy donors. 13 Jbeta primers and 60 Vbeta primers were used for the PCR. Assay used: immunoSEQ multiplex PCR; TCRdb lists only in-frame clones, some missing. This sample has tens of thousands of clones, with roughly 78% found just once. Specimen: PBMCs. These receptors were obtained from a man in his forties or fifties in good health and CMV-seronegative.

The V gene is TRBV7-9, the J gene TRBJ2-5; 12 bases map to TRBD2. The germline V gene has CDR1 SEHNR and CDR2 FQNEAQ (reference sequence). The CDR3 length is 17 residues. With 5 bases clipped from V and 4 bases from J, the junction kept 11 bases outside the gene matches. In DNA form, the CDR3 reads TGTGCCAGCAGCAAGACTAGCGGGAGTGGTTCCTTAGAGACCCAGTACTTC. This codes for CASSKTSGSGSLETQYF.

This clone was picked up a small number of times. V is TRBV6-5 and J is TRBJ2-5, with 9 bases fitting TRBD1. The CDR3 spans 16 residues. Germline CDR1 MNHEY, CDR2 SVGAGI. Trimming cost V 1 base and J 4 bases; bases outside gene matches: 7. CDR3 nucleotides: TGTGCCAGCAGTTACTGGGACAGGGCCCTTCCAGAGACCCAGTACTTC. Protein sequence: CASSYWDRALPETQYF.

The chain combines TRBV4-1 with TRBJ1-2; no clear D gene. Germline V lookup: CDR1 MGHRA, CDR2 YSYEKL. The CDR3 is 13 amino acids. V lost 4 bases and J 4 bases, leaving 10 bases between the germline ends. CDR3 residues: CASSPGNFYGYTF. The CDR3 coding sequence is TGCGCCAGCAGCCCGGGAAATTTCTATGGCTACACCTTC.

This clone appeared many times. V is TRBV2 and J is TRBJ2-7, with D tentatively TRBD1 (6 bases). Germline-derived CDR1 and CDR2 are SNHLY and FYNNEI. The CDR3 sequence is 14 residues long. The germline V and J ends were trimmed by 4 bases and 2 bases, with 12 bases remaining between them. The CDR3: CASSGTDYPYEQYF. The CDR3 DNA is TGTGCCAGCAGTGGGACAGATTACCCCTACGAGCAGTACTTC.

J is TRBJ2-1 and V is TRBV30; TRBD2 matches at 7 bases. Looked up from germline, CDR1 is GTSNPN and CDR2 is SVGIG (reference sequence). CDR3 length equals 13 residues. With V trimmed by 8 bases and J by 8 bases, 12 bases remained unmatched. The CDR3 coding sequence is TGTGCCGCGTCCTCCACGGGAGGCGATGAGCAGTTCTTC. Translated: CAASSTGGDEQFF.

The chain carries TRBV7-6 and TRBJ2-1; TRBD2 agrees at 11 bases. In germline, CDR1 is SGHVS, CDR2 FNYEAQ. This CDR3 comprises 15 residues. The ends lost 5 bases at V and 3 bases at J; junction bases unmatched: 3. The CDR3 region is CASSQLAGVYNEQFF. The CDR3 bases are TGTGCCAGCAGCCAACTAGCGGGAGTCTACAATGAGCAGTTCTTC. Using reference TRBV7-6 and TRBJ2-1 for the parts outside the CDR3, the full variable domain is GAGVSQSPRYKVTKRGQDVALRCDPISGHVSLYWYRQALGQGPEFLTYFNYEAQQDKSGLPNDRFSAERPEGSISTLTIQRTEQRDSAMYRCASSQLAGVYNEQFFGPGTRLTVL.

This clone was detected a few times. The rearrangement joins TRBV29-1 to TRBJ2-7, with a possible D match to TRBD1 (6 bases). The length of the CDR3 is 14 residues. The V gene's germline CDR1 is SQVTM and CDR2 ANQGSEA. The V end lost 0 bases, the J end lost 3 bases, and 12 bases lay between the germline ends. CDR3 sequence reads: CSVEDRGSNYEQYF. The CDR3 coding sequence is TGCAGCGTTGAAGACAGGGGCTCTAACTACGAGCAGTACTTC.

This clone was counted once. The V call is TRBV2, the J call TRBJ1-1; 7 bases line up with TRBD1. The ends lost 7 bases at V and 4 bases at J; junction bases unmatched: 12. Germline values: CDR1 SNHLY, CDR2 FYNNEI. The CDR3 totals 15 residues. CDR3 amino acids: CASIERQGVATEAFF. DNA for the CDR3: TGTGCCAGCATCGAACGGCAGGGGGTCGCCACTGAAGCTTTCTTT.

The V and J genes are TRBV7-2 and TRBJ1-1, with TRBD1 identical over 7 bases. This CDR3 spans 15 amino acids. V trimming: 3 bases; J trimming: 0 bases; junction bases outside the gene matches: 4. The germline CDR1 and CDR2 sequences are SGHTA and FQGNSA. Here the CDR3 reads CASSFSGTVNTEAFF. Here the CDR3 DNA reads TGTGCCAGCAGCTTCTCCGGGACAGTGAACACTGAAGCTTTCTTT.

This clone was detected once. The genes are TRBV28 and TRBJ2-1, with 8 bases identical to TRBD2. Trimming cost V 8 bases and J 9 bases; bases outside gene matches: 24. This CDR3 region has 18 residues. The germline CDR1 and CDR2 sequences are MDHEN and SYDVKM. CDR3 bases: TGTGCCAGCTCTCCGACGGAATTACTAGCGGAGCAGGTGGGTGAGCAGTTCTTC. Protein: CASSPTELLAEQVGEQFF. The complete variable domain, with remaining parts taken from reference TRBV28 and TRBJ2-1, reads DVKVTQSSRYLVKRTGEKVFLECVQDMDHENMFWYRQDPGLGLRLIYFSYDVKMKEKGDIPEGYSVSREKKERFSLILESASTNQTSMYLCASSPTELLAEQVGEQFFGPGTRLTVL.

CDR3 loop: CASRTRGRMNTEAFF. CDR3 sequence (DNA): TGTGCCAGCAGAACGCGGGGGCGGATGAACACTGAAGCTTTCTTT. The chain combines TRBV27 with TRBJ1-1, with a possible D match to TRBD1 (6 bases). V shed 6 bases and J shed 0 bases, with 14 bases lying between them. This CDR3 comprises 15 residues. Germline-derived CDR1 and CDR2 are MNHEY and SMNVEV (reference sequence).

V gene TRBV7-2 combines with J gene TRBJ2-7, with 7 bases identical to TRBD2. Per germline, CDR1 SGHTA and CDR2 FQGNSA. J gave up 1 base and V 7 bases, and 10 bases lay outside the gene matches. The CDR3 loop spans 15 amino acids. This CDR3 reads CASTLRGGYSYEQYF. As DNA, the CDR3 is TGTGCCAGCACCCTCCGGGGAGGGTATTCCTACGAGCAGTACTTC. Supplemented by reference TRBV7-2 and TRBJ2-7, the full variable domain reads GAGVSQSPSNKVTEKGKDVELRCDPISGHTALYWYRQSLGQGLEFLIYFQGNSAPDKSGLPSDRFSAERTGGSVSTLTIQRTQQEDSAVYLCASTLRGGYSYEQYFGPGTRLTVT.

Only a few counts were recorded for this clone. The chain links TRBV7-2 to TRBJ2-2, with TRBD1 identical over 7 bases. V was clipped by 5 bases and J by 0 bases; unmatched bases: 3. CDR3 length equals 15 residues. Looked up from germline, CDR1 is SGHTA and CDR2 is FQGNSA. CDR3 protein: CASSKDRTNTGELFF. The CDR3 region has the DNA TGTGCCAGCAGCAAGGACAGGACGAACACCGGGGAGCTGTTTTTT. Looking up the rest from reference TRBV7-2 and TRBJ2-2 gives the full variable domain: GAGVSQSPSNKVTEKGKDVELRCDPISGHTALYWYRQSLGQGLEFLIYFQGNSAPDKSGLPSDRFSAERTGGSVSTLTIQRTQQEDSAVYLCASSKDRTNTGELFFGEGSRLTVL.

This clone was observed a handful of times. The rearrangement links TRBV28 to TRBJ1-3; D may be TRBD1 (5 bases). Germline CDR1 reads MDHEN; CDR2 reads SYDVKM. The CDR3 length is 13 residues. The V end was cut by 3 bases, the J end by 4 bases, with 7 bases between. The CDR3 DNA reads TGTGCCAGCAGTTTTAAGGGGGGAAACACCATATATTTT. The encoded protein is CASSFKGGNTIYF.

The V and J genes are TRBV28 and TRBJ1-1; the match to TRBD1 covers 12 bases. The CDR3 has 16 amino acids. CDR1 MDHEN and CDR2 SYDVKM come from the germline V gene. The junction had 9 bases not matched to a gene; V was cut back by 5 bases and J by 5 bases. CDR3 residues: CASSGPGQGAKTEAFF. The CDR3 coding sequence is TGTGCCAGCAGTGGGCCGGGACAGGGGGCGAAAACTGAAGCTTTCTTT.

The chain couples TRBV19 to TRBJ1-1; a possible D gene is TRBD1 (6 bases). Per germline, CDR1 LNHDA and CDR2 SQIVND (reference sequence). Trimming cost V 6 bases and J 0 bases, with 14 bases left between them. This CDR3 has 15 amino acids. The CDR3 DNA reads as TGTGCCAGTAGACCCACAGGGTTGGTGAACACTGAAGCTTTCTTT. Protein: CASRPTGLVNTEAFF.

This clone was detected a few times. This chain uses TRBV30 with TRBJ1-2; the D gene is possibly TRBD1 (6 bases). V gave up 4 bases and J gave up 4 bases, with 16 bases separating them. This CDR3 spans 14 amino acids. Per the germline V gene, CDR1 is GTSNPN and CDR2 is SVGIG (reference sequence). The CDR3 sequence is CAWTRGNGIYGYTF. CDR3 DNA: TGTGCCTGGACCAGGGGTAATGGTATCTATGGCTACACCTTC.

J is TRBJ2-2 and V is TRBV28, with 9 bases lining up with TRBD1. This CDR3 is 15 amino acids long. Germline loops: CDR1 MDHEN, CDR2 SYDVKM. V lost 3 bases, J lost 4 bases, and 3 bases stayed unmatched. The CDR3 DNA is TGTGCCAGCAGTTTTACAGGGGGCATCACCGGGGAGCTGTTTTTT. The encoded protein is CASSFTGGITGELFF. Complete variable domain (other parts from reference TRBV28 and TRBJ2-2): DVKVTQSSRYLVKRTGEKVFLECVQDMDHENMFWYRQDPGLGLRLIYFSYDVKMKEKGDIPEGYSVSREKKERFSLILESASTNQTSMYLCASSFTGGITGELFFGEGSRLTVL.

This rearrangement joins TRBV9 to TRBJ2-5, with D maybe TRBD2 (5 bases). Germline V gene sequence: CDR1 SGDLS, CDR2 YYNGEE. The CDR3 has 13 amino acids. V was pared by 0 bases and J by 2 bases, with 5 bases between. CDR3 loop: CASSVAGQETQYF. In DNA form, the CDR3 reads TGTGCCAGCAGCGTAGCGGGGCAAGAGACCCAGTACTTC.

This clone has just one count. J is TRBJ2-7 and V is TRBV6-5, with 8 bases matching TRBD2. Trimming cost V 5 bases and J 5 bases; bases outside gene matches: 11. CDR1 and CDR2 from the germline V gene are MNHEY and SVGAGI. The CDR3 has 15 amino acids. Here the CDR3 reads CASSVLGLAIHEQYF. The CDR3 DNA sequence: TGTGCCAGCAGTGTTCTTGGACTAGCTATCCACGAGCAGTACTTC.

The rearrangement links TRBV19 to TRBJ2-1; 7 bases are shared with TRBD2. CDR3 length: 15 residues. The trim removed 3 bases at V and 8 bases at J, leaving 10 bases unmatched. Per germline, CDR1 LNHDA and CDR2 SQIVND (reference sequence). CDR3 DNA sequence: TGTGCCAGTAGTATTATGGACGGGAGGTTTGATGAGCAGTTCTTC. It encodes CASSIMDGRFDEQFF. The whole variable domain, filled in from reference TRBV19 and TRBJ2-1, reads DGGITQSPKYLFRKEGQNVTLSCEQNLNHDAMYWYRQDPGQGLRLIYYSQIVNDFQKGDIAEGYSVSREKKESFPLTVTSAQKNPTAFYLCASSIMDGRFDEQFFGPGTRLTVL.

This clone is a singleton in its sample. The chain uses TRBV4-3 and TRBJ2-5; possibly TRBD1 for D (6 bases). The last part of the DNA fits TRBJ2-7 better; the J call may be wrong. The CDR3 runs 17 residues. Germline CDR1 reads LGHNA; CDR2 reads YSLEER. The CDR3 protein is CASSQAPRTAGAYEQYF. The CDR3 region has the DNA TGCGCCAGCAGCCAAGCCCCCCGGACAGCCGGAGCCTACGAGCAGTACTTC.

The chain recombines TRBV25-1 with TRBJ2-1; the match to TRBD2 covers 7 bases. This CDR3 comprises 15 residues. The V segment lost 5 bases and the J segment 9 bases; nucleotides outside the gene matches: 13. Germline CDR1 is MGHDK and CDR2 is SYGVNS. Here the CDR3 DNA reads TGTGCCAGCAGTACCACGGCGGGAGTGTCTGGTGAGCAGTTCTTC. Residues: CASSTTAGVSGEQFF.

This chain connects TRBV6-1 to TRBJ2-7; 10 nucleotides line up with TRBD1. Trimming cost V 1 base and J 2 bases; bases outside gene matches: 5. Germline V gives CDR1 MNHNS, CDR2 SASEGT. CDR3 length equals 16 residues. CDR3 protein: CASSEVGGTGAYEQYF. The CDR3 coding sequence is TGTGCCAGCAGTGAAGTTGGGGGGACAGGGGCCTACGAGCAGTACTTC.

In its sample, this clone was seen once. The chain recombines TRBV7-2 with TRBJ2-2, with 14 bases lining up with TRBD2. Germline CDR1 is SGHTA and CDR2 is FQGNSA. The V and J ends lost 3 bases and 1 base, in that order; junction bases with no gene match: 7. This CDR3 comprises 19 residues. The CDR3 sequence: CASSLMGLAGEVNTGELFF. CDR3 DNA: TGTGCCAGCAGCTTGATGGGACTAGCGGGAGAAGTGAACACCGGGGAGCTGTTTTTT.

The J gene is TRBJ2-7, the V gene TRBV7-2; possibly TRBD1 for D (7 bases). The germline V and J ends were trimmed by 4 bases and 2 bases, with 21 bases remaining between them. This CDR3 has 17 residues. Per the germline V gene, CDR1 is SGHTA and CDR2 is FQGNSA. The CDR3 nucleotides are TGTGCCAGCAGCTCCGGGGGTCCCCGACAGGGTGCCTACGAGCAGTACTTC. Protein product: CASSSGGPRQGAYEQYF.

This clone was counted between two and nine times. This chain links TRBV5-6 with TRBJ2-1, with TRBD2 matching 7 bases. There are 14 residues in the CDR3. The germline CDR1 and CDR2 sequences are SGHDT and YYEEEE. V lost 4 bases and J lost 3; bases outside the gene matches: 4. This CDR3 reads CASSAPSGYNEQFF. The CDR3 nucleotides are TGTGCCAGCAGCGCTCCTAGCGGCTACAATGAGCAGTTCTTC.

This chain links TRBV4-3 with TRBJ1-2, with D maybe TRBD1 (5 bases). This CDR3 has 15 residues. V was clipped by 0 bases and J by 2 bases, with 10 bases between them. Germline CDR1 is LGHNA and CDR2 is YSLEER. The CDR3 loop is CASSQDLQGNYGYTF. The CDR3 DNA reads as TGCGCCAGCAGCCAAGATCTCCAGGGAAACTATGGCTACACCTTC.

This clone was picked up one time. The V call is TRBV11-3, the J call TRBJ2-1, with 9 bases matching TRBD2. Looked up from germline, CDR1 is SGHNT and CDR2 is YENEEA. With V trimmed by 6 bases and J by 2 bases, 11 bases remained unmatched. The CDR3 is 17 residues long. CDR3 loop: CASSPPRGRAAYNEQFF. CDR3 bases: TGTGCCAGCAGTCCCCCCCGCGGGAGGGCCGCCTACAATGAGCAGTTCTTC.

In DNA form, the CDR3 reads TGTGCCAGCAGTTACGGACAGTCCTCGGGGACTGAAGCTTTCTTT. This sequence encodes CASSYGQSSGTEAFF. The gene calls are TRBV6-5 and TRBJ1-1, with TRBD1 as a possible D gene (6 bases). Trimming left V 2 bases short and J 5 bases short, with 15 bases between. Germline CDR1 reads MNHEY; CDR2 reads SVGAGI. The CDR3 runs 15 residues.